This TCR beta chain was recovered during a study of T-cell reconstitution after alpha-beta-depleted transplantation in children (dated by TCRdb to between 2015 and 2016). Turning to the overall study: Using TCR repertoire profiling, the study followed T-cell immune reconstitution in a quantitative way in children after TCRalphabeta/CD19-depleted allogeneic hematopoietic cell transplantation.

Libraries came from PCR. The instrument was an Illumina HiSeq 2500. To normalize quantification of the TCRbeta repertoire, the TCR libraries were built with molecular barcoding that relied on unique molecular identifiers. Starting from the raw public reads, TCRdb applied fastp trimming at Q25, assembled clones with MiXCR and retained in-frame beta chains. Every CDR3 protein is listed once, alongside the most common genes and DNA of its rows. Here the sample has some 500,000 distinct CDR3 sequences; approximately 32% occur a single time. The ten largest clones add up to roughly 2.5% of the sample. CDR3 length: 16 amino acids, cysteine to phenylalanine. Here the CDR3 DNA is all that survives: 48 bases in frame from base 1. V trim: 4 bases; J trim: 8 bases; unmatched bases: 10. CDR1 SGHRS and CDR2 YFSETQ were looked up in the germline V gene. This clonotype was picked up a small number of times. The antigen it recognizes is unknown. The input lacks base qualities; no much larger clone sits a single base away.

The sequenced sample was PBMCs from the stem cell graft donor, obtained from the stem cell graft. The origin of this receptor is a human donor who donated a stem cell graft to a child with aplastic anemia. This sequence uses TRBV5-1 and TRBJ2-1; 12 bases in between match TRBD1. Here is the DNA: TGCGCCAGCAGCCTGCTATGGGGACAGGGGGCCTATGAGCAGTTCTTC. Translated, this is CASSLLWGQGAYEQFF. The full variable domain, completed from the reference TRBV5-1 and TRBJ2-1 proteins outside the CDR3, reads KAGVTQTPRYLIKTRGQQVTLSCSPISGHRSVSWYQQTPGQGLQFLFEYFSETQRNKGNFPGRFSGRQFSNSRSEMNVSTLELGDSALYLCASSLLWGQGAYEQFFGPGTRLTVL.